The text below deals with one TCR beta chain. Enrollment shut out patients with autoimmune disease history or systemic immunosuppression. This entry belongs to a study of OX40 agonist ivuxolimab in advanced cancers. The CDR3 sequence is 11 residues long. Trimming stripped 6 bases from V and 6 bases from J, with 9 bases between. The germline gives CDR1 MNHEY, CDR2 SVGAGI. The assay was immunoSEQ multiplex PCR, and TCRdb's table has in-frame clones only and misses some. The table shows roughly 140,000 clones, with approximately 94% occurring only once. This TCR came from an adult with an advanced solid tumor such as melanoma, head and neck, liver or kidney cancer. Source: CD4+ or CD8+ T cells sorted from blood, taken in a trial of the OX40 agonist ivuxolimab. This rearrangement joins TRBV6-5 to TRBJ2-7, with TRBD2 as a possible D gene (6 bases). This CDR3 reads CASSWGGEQYF. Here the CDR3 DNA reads TGTGCCAGCAGCTGGGGAGGCGAGCAGTACTTC.